Below, 10 T cell receptor beta chains from the same sample are listed, as sequenced in a study of shared clonotypes between healthy human individuals. CD45RO-negative, CCR7-positively selected cells formed the naive CD8 fraction, excluding terminally differentiated effector memory CD45RA+ cells. The repertoire was sequenced with immunoSEQ multiplex PCR; TCRdb's copy has only in-frame clones and lacks some. The data hold around 2.1 million clones, with just over 90% observed a single time. Sequencing input: naive CD8+ T cells from PBMCs. The receptors here all came from a man aged 18-30 years in good health. Some clones in this sample may be carry-over from other donors' samples.

The J gene is TRBJ1-5, the V gene TRBV28, with D perhaps matching TRBD1 (5 bases). The CDR3 is 15 amino acids. Germline V gene sequence: CDR1 MDHEN, CDR2 SYDVKM. V dropped 6 bases and J dropped 0 bases, with 12 bases sitting between them. The DNA for the CDR3 is TGTGCCAGCAGCGCGAGGGGACTTAGCAATCAGCCCCAGCATTTT. Translating gives CASSARGLSNQPQHF.

CDR3 amino acids: CASSFGLAGGTDTQYF. The CDR3 region has the DNA TGTGCCAGCAGTTTTGGTCTAGCGGGAGGTACAGATACGCAGTATTTT. The chain uses TRBV28 and TRBJ2-3; 11 bases align to TRBD2. The germline gives CDR1 MDHEN, CDR2 SYDVKM. Trimming removed 3 bases from V and 3 bases from J; junction bases left unmatched: 5. This CDR3 contains 16 residues.

The chain combines TRBV19 with TRBJ2-5, with 13 bases that match TRBD2. From germline, CDR1 is LNHDA and CDR2 SQIVND (reference sequence). The CDR3 length is 16 residues. J gave up 2 bases and V 3 bases, and 3 bases lay outside the gene matches. The CDR3 reads CASSMGGLAGQETQYF. The CDR3, as DNA: TGTGCCAGTAGTATGGGGGGACTAGCGGGACAAGAGACCCAGTACTTC. Using reference TRBV19 and TRBJ2-5 for the parts outside the CDR3, the full variable domain is DGGITQSPKYLFRKEGQNVTLSCEQNLNHDAMYWYRQDPGQGLRLIYYSQIVNDFQKGDIAEGYSVSREKKESFPLTVTSAQKNPTAFYLCASSMGGLAGQETQYFGPGTRLLVL.

The chain combines TRBV5-1 with TRBJ2-1; weak D call: TRBD2 (7 bases). The CDR3 is 13 residues long. CDR1 and CDR2 from the germline V gene are SGHRS and YFSETQ. Trimming pared 4 bases from V and 10 bases from J, leaving 15 bases between. The CDR3 bases are TGCGCCAGCAGCACAAAGGGGGGGGACGAGCAGTTCTTC. This gives the protein CASSTKGGDEQFF.

J is TRBJ2-7 and V is TRBV5-4; a possible D gene is TRBD1 (6 bases). Trimming pared 0 bases from V and 5 bases from J, leaving 12 bases between. Germline CDR1 and CDR2: SGHNT and YYREEE (reference sequence). The CDR3 is made up of 14 amino acids. The CDR3 DNA reads as TGTGCCAGCAGCTTGGGCGACAGGTTACACGAGCAGTACTTC. This gives the protein CASSLGDRLHEQYF.

The chain employs TRBV27 and TRBJ2-5; no firm D call. CDR3 length: 14 amino acids. Deletions cut 8 bases from V and 1 base from J, with 14 bases between. Germline CDR1 is MNHEY and CDR2 is SMNVEV (reference sequence). CDR3 protein: CASGIGQAQETQYF. The CDR3 bases are TGTGCCAGCGGTATCGGGCAGGCCCAAGAGACCCAGTACTTC.

This clone was seen just once. The chain couples TRBV5-4 to TRBJ2-1; perhaps TRBD2 as D (5 bases). CDR3 length: 14 amino acids. Germline assignment: CDR1 SGHNT and CDR2 YYREEE (reference sequence). V shed 0 bases and J shed 8 bases, with 12 bases lying between them. The CDR3 loop reads CASSLGLASDEQFF. The DNA of the CDR3 is TGTGCCAGCAGCTTGGGGCTAGCCTCGGATGAGCAGTTCTTC.

J is TRBJ2-7 and V is TRBV11-2; D is tentatively TRBD1 or TRBD2 (5 bases each). Germline CDR1 is SGHAT and CDR2 is FQNNGV. V shed 5 bases and J shed 5 bases, with 13 bases lying between them. The CDR3 is made up of 13 amino acids. For the CDR3, the DNA is TGTGCCAGCAGCCCCCGCCGGGACCACGAGCAGTACTTC. This encodes CASSPRRDHEQYF.

The chain joins TRBV11-3 to TRBJ2-2, with TRBD2 matching 10 bases. J gave up 5 bases and V 5 bases, and 11 bases lay outside the gene matches. Germline V gene data show CDR1 as SGHNT and CDR2 as YENEEA. This CDR3 region has 17 residues. The CDR3 loop reads CASSHRLLAGVTGELFF. CDR3 DNA sequence: TGTGCCAGCAGCCATAGGCTGCTAGCGGGAGTTACCGGGGAGCTGTTTTTT.

CDR3: CASSLLQARTQYF. CDR3 sequence (DNA): TGTGCCAGCAGCTTACTGCAGGCCCGGACCCAGTACTTC. This chain links TRBV7-9 with TRBJ2-5; D remains ambiguous. Trimming cost V 2 bases and J 7 bases, with 11 bases left between them. Per germline, CDR1 SEHNR and CDR2 FQNEAQ (reference sequence). CDR3 size: 13 residues. The whole variable domain, filled in from reference TRBV7-9 and TRBJ2-5, reads DTGVSQNPRHKITKRGQNVTFRCDPISEHNRLYWYRQTLGQGPEFLTYFQNEAQLEKSRLLSDRFSAERPKGSFSTLEIQRTEQGDSAMYLCASSLLQARTQYFGPGTRLLVL.